The source of this T cell receptor beta chain is a study of blood T cells in healthy people across ages (dated by TCRdb to between 2014 and 2016). About the investigation overall: Template switching captured roughly one uniquely barcoded TCR beta cDNA molecule per two T cells in model experiments. The study measured age-related changes in TCR beta repertoire diversity using deep sequencing normalized with unique cDNA molecular identifiers. The study analyzed two additional independent replicas of 1 million unique cDNA reads from the same blood draw for two donors, one aged 18 to 30 and one aged 80 or older. The donors were divided into four age groups: young (average around 16 years), middle-aged (almost 40), aged (about 56) and long-lived (82). To avoid experimental bias, donors of different ages were randomly spread across the sequencing lanes.

The library relied on 5' RACE. Sequencing took place on an Illumina HiSeq 2500. A second PCR of about 7 to 12 cycles was run with a J-beta primer mix and a sample-barcoded 5' primer. A unique molecular identifier was introduced onto each TCR beta cDNA molecule by a template-switch 5' adaptor carrying 12 random nucleotides. Each sample yielded at least 2.5 million CDR3-containing paired-end reads. First-strand cDNA synthesis was performed from all RNA using the Mint cDNA synthesis kit, with priming by a TRBC-specific oligonucleotide. Following uracil-DNA glycosylase treatment, a first 18-cycle PCR with universal primers M1SS and BC2_uni_R was performed on all cDNA. In the source study's methods: Normalization of each sample was performed by random selection of 1 million high-quality reads, each carrying a distinct molecular identifier. Reads sharing molecular identifiers were discarded rather than binned into consensus sequences. CDR3 identification, clonotype clustering and error correction used MiTCR with a Q25 quality threshold and the strictest error-elimination algorithm. A nonparametric unseen species model with Euler transformation was used to estimate a lower bound on total TCR beta diversity. TCRdb redid the processing of the public reads, applying fastp at Q25 and MiXCR, and retained in-frame beta chains. Entries are consolidated by CDR3 protein sequence, retaining the most common genes and DNA. Clone size and V and J calls follow TCRdb, not the original study. Present in this sample are about 1.8 million distinct CDR3 sequences, about 50% of which were seen just once. The ten largest clones represent 2% to 2.5% of the sample.

Donors were 35 to 40 systemically healthy Caucasian individuals from Russia aged roughly 6 to 100 years. Each donor gave 9 to 10 milliliters of peripheral blood, collected into EDTA-treated Vacutainer tubes. Ficoll-Paque density-gradient centrifugation was used to isolate PBMCs, with at least 6 million per sample. Total RNA, at least 6 micrograms per sample, was extracted from PBMCs with Trizol reagent. For every donor, an aliquot of PBMCs went through flow cytometry to measure the percentages of naive CD45RAhigh/CD27high T cells. The V and J ends are trimmed by 3 bases and 8 bases, leaving 16 bases between them. Per the germline V gene, LGHNA is the CDR1 and YSLEER is the CDR2. The CDR3 numbers 14 residues from cysteine through phenylalanine. Of the read, only the CDR3 DNA is kept; its 42 bases are in frame from base 1. Results and caveats for the whole study, not just this receptor: Donor CMV infection status was unknown, potentially confounding age-related changes in expanded clonotypes. Observed TCR beta diversity correlated strongly with the percentage of naive T cells measured by flow cytometry. Since profiling was done on bulk unsorted PBMCs, naive and antigen-experienced compartments could not be conclusively compared. Estimates of total diversity from one million sequenced T cells were regarded as lower bounds and underestimates. Compared with the aged group, more naive CD4+ T cells, fewer expanded clones and increased TCR diversity were shown by the long-lived group, suggesting age selection. As age increased, observed TCR beta diversity per million T cells dropped in a roughly linear way, and a significant reduction was already evident by age around 41.

With respect to this clonotype: The clone's antigen remains unknown. No clone much larger than this one lies a single base away; base qualities are absent.

The sequence is built from TRBV4-3 and TRBJ1-2; TRBD1 is a weak D gene call, 6 bases matching. The sample taken for sequencing was blood. The sequence came from a woman aged 40 to 49 in good health. The CDR3: CASSHPRGLSGYTF. Read as DNA, the sequence is TGCGCCAGCAGCCATCCGCGGGGGCTCAGCGGCTACACCTTC.